These 26 T cell receptor beta chains were all obtained from the same sample, sequenced in a study of shared clonotypes between healthy human individuals. The method was immunoSEQ multiplex PCR; TCRdb's version includes in-frame clones alone and lacks a portion of them. Among 1,400,000 or so clones listed, about 98.5% were seen once. The source material was naive CD4+ T cells sorted from blood. Sample subset: CD45RA+ positively selected. The receptors stem from a young man in good health.

The chain has TRBV5-5 and TRBJ1-1, with a possible D match to TRBD1 (6 bases). CDR1 is SGHKS and CDR2 is YYEKEE in the germline V gene (reference sequence). The germline V and J ends were trimmed by 3 bases and 7 bases, with 13 bases remaining between them. CDR3 size: 13 residues. The CDR3 loop reads CASSWGTIGEAFF. The DNA of the CDR3 is TGTGCCAGCAGCTGGGGGACAATCGGTGAAGCTTTCTTT.

The chain carries TRBV2 and TRBJ1-1; D is perhaps TRBD1 (5 bases). This CDR3 has 14 residues. V shed 9 bases and J shed 1 base, with 15 bases lying between them. From germline, CDR1 is SNHLY and CDR2 FYNNEI. CDR3 bases: TGTGCCAGTTCACTAGACAGCGAGAACACTGAAGCTTTCTTT. Translation gives CASSLDSENTEAFF.

The V gene is TRBV28, the J gene TRBJ1-2; 12 positions agree with TRBD1. The CDR3 sequence is 17 residues long. Germline CDR1 and CDR2: MDHEN and SYDVKM. Trimming cost V 6 bases and J 4 bases; bases outside gene matches: 12. The DNA for the CDR3 is TGTGCCAGCAGGGGACCGGGACAGGGGGCGCTTGGCTATGGCTACACCTTC. It codes for CASRGPGQGALGYGYTF.

This chain joins TRBV29-1 and TRBJ2-3; a possible D gene is TRBD1 (5 bases). Germline CDR1 SQVTM, CDR2 ANQGSEA. There are 12 residues in the CDR3. Trimming left V 4 bases short and J 9 bases short, with 14 bases between. The chain's CDR3 is CSVVGRSLTQYF. CDR3 DNA: TGCAGCGTTGTGGGGCGAAGTTTAACGCAGTATTTT.

For the CDR3, the DNA is TGTGCCAGCAGTGAACAAGCACAGTTCTCTGGAAACACCATATATTTT. Translated, it gives CASSEQAQFSGNTIYF. The genes are TRBV2 and TRBJ1-3; no definite D call. V lost 2 bases to trimming and J lost 0 bases, with 11 bases between them. From germline, CDR1 is SNHLY and CDR2 FYNNEI. The CDR3 spans 16 residues.

The CDR3 loop is CASDPSGLHNEQFF. The CDR3, as DNA: TGCGCCAGCGACCCTAGCGGGTTACACAATGAGCAGTTCTTC. The V call is TRBV5-1, the J call TRBJ2-1; 8 bases map to TRBD2. V trimming: 7 bases; J trimming: 5 bases; junction bases outside the gene matches: 8. CDR3 length: 14 residues. Looked up from germline, CDR1 is SGHRS and CDR2 is YFSETQ.

The gene calls are TRBV6-1 and TRBJ1-5; D gene ambiguous. CDR3 length: 11 amino acids. Germline assignment: CDR1 MNHNS and CDR2 SASEGT. Trimming stripped 3 bases from V and 7 bases from J, with 4 bases between. The CDR3 DNA is TGTGCCAGCAGTGATTTCCAGCCCCAGCATTTT. The encoded protein is CASSDFQPQHF.

A single count supports this clone. The chain combines TRBV18 with TRBJ2-7; D gene uncertain. Trimming took 3 bases from V and 5 from J, leaving 14 bases between them. The CDR3 is 14 residues long. Per the germline V gene, CDR1 is KGHSH and CDR2 is LQKENI. The CDR3: CASSPVHPTDEQYF. CDR3 in DNA: TGTGCCAGCTCACCTGTACACCCCACGGACGAGCAGTACTTC. The complete variable domain, with remaining parts taken from reference TRBV18 and TRBJ2-7, reads NAGVMQNPRHLVRRRGQEARLRCSPMKGHSHVYWYRQLPEEGLKFMVYLQKENIIDESGMPKERFSAEFPKEGPSILRIQQVVRGDSAAYFCASSPVHPTDEQYFGPGTRLTVT.

About this clone: In the same sample, other DNA sequences code for this CDR3. The rearrangement uses TRBV7-6 and TRBJ2-7; no reliable D call. CDR1 SGHVS and CDR2 FNYEAQ come from the germline V gene. This CDR3 has 15 residues. Trimming left V 4 bases short and J 0 bases short, with 13 bases between. Here the CDR3 reads CASSSRDGFSYEQYF. CDR3 nucleotide sequence: TGTGCCAGCAGCTCCCGCGACGGGTTCTCCTACGAGCAGTACTTC.

This clone was seen a single time. V and J are TRBV5-4 and TRBJ2-1, with a possible D match to TRBD2 (6 bases). The CDR3 is 16 amino acids. CDR1 SGHNT and CDR2 YYREEE come from the germline V gene (reference sequence). V was pared by 0 bases and J by 0 bases, with 10 bases between. CDR3 nucleotides: TGTGCCAGCAGCTTGGGGACCGGGAGCTCCTACAATGAGCAGTTCTTC. This gives the protein CASSLGTGSSYNEQFF.

V gene TRBV19 combines with J gene TRBJ1-1; maybe TRBD1 (6 bases). The V end was cut by 6 bases, the J end by 0 bases, with 14 bases between. This CDR3 is built from 15 residues. Germline assignment: CDR1 LNHDA and CDR2 SQIVND (reference sequence). This CDR3 reads CASRPVGQMNTEAFF. The DNA for the CDR3 is TGTGCCAGTAGACCGGTTGGACAGATGAACACTGAAGCTTTCTTT.

The V call is TRBV7-2, the J call TRBJ1-5; D is unclear. The CDR3 length is 13 residues. The germline V and J ends were trimmed by 5 bases and 7 bases, with 12 bases remaining between them. Looked up from germline, CDR1 is SGHTA and CDR2 is FQGNSA. CDR3 region: CASSPTQSQPQHF. In DNA form, the CDR3 reads TGTGCCAGCAGCCCAACCCAATCCCAGCCCCAGCATTTT.

The chain uses TRBV4-1 and TRBJ2-5; tentatively, D is TRBD2 (5 bases). Trimming shortened V by 0 bases and J by 5 bases, and 13 bases separated the two germline ends. Germline assignment: CDR1 MGHRA and CDR2 YSYEKL. The CDR3 totals 15 residues. The CDR3 sequence: CASSQEGGPRETQYF. The CDR3 bases are TGCGCCAGCAGCCAAGAAGGCGGGCCTAGGGAGACCCAGTACTTC.

The genes are TRBV9 and TRBJ2-3, with 11 bases fitting TRBD2. Unmatched junction bases numbered 6, after V lost 4 bases and J lost 2 bases. The CDR3 length is 16 residues. Germline V CDR1 and CDR2: SGDLS, YYNGEE. CDR3 in DNA: TGTGCCAGCAGCAAAGGGACTAGCGGAAACACAGATACGCAGTATTTT. Its translation is CASSKGTSGNTDTQYF.

CDR3 region: CASSDSGTSGIHEQFF. Written as DNA, the CDR3 is TGTGCCAGCAGCGACTCCGGGACTAGCGGGATTCATGAGCAGTTCTTC. The chain is built from TRBV11-2 and TRBJ2-1, with 13 bases fitting TRBD2. Looked up from germline, CDR1 is SGHAT and CDR2 is FQNNGV. This CDR3 contains 16 residues. With V trimmed by 5 bases and J by 8 bases, 9 bases remained unmatched.

This sequence joins TRBV10-3 and TRBJ2-3; either TRBD1 or TRBD2 may supply D (5 bases each). Trimming took 6 bases from V and 4 from J, leaving 17 bases between them. The CDR3 spans 15 residues. Germline V gene sequence: CDR1 ENHRY, CDR2 SYGVKD. The CDR3 coding sequence is TGTGCCATCAGGTTATCCGGGACGCAAGCAGATACGCAGTATTTT. Translating it yields CAIRLSGTQADTQYF.

The V call is TRBV27, the J call TRBJ1-1; D unresolved. The ends were cut back, 0 bases at V and 7 bases at J, with 9 bases in the middle. The CDR3 is 13 residues long. Germline values: CDR1 MNHEY, CDR2 SMNVEV (reference sequence). CDR3 residues: CASSLSVRGEAFF. The CDR3 DNA is TGTGCCAGCAGTTTATCAGTGCGAGGTGAAGCTTTCTTT.

This sequence joins TRBV5-1 and TRBJ2-1, with 10 bases matching TRBD1. Per the germline V gene, CDR1 is SGHRS and CDR2 is YFSETQ. The CDR3 spans 16 residues. V lost 3 bases to trimming and J lost 4 bases; unmatched junction nucleotides: 7. CDR3 nucleotides: TGCGCCAGCAGCTCATACCGGGACAGGGGTTACAATGAGCAGTTCTTC. Residues: CASSSYRDRGYNEQFF.

The rearrangement links TRBV19 to TRBJ2-3, with D possibly TRBD2 on 7 matching bases. The CDR3 covers 16 residues. CDR1 is LNHDA and CDR2 is SQIVND in the germline V gene (reference sequence). Trimming took off 3 bases at V and 9 bases at J, with 22 bases between the two ends. The CDR3 loop reads CASSIQAGTLNATQYF. The CDR3 coding sequence is TGTGCCAGTAGTATTCAAGCGGGGACACTAAATGCCACGCAGTATTTT.

This chain links TRBV5-4 with TRBJ2-5; TRBD2 matches at 9 bases. Per the germline V gene, CDR1 is SGHNT and CDR2 is YYREEE (reference sequence). The V gene end was trimmed by 4 bases and the J gene end by 3 bases; junction bases not matched to a gene: 10. This CDR3 is 16 amino acids long. CDR3 region: CASSLNERLAEETQYF. Here the CDR3 DNA reads TGTGCCAGCAGCCTCAACGAAAGACTAGCGGAAGAGACCCAGTACTTC. Using reference TRBV5-4 and TRBJ2-5 for the parts outside the CDR3, the full variable domain is ETGVTQSPTHLIKTRGQQVTLRCSSQSGHNTVSWYQQALGQGPQFIFQYYREEENGRGNFPPRFSGLQFPNYSSELNVNALELDDSALYLCASSLNERLAEETQYFGPGTRLLVL.

The chain links TRBV25-1 to TRBJ1-4, with a possible D match to TRBD1 (6 bases). The CDR3 covers 16 residues. Germline V gene lookup returns CDR1 MGHDK and CDR2 SYGVNS. The V end lost 4 bases, the J end lost 4 bases, and 16 bases lay between the germline ends. The CDR3 DNA reads as TGTGCCAGCAGTGCACCTCCCCGGGACAATAATGAAAAACTGTTTTTT. It encodes CASSAPPRDNNEKLFF.

The chain joins TRBV15 to TRBJ2-7, with 9 bases aligning to TRBD1. The CDR3 has 14 amino acids. Germline V CDR1 and CDR2: LNHNV, YYDKDF (reference sequence). V was pared by 4 bases and J by 3 bases, with 4 bases of the junction left unmatched. The CDR3 is CATSTDRGGYEQYF. Here the CDR3 DNA reads TGTGCCACCAGCACTGACAGGGGGGGCTACGAGCAGTACTTC.

This sequence joins TRBV9 and TRBJ2-5; 10 positions match TRBD1. Germline assignment: CDR1 SGDLS and CDR2 YYNGEE. The CDR3 covers 15 residues. V shed 3 bases, J shed 3 bases, and the junction held 5 bases outside the gene matches. The CDR3, as DNA: TGTGCCAGCAGCGCGATCGGGACAGGGGAAGAGACCCAGTACTTC. Protein product: CASSAIGTGEETQYF.

The V gene is TRBV23-1, the J gene TRBJ2-5; TRBD1 agrees at 9 bases. TRBV23-1 is annotated as an ORF whose role is uncertain. With 4 bases clipped from V and 4 bases from J, the junction kept 7 bases outside the gene matches. There are 15 residues in the CDR3. The CDR3: CASSPTRTGVETQYF. The DNA for the CDR3 is TGCGCCAGCAGTCCCACCCGGACAGGGGTAGAGACCCAGTACTTC.

The table lists this clone with a count of one. The V call is TRBV9, the J call TRBJ2-2, with TRBD1 matching over 7 bases. Trimming removed 4 bases from V and 5 bases from J; junction bases left unmatched: 8. This CDR3 region has 15 residues. From germline, CDR1 is SGDLS and CDR2 YYNGEE. CDR3 loop: CASSPTSGGTGELFF. The CDR3 region has the DNA TGTGCCAGCAGCCCCACTTCAGGGGGAACCGGGGAGCTGTTTTTT.

The chain recombines TRBV28 with TRBJ1-5; 7 nucleotides align to TRBD1. The CDR3 covers 15 residues. Trimming at V came to 6 bases and at J to 4 bases, leaving 9 bases not matched to a gene. Germline loops: CDR1 MDHEN, CDR2 SYDVKM. CDR3 nucleotide sequence: TGTGCCAGCAGGGGAGGGACAGTGAAAAATCAGCCCCAGCATTTT. As protein: CASRGGTVKNQPQHF.